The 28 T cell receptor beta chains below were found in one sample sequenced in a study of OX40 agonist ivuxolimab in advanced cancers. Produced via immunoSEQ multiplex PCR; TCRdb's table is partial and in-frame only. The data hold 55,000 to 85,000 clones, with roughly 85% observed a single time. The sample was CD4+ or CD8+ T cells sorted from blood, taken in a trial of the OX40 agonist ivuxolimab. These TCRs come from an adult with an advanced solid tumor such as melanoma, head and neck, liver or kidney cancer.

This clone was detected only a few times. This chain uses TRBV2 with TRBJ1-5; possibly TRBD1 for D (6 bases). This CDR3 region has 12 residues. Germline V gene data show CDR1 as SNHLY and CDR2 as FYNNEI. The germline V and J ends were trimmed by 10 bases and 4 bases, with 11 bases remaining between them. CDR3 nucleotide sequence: TGTGCCACCCGGGACACTAATCAGCCCCAGCATTTT. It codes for CATRDTNQPQHF.

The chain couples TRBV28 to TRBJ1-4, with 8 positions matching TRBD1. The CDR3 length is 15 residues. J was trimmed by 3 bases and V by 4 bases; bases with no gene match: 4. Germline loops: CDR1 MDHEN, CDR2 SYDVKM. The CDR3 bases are TGTGCCAGCAGTTCCCGGACAGGGCCTAATGAAAAACTGTTTTTT. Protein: CASSSRTGPNEKLFF.

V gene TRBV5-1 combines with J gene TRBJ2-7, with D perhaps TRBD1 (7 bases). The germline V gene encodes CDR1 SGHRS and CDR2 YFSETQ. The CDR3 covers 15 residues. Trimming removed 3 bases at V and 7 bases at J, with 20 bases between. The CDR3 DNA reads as TGCGCCAGCAGCTCGCTAGGGGGGACAGAAATTGAGCAGTACTTC. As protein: CASSSLGGTEIEQYF.

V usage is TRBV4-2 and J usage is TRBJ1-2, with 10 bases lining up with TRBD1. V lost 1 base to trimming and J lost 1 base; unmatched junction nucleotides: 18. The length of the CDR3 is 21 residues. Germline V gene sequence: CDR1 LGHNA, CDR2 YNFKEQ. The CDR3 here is CASSQGFPVGQGRAFNYGYTF. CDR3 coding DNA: TGTGCCAGCAGCCAAGGCTTTCCGGTGGGACAGGGGCGAGCCTTTAACTATGGCTACACCTTC.

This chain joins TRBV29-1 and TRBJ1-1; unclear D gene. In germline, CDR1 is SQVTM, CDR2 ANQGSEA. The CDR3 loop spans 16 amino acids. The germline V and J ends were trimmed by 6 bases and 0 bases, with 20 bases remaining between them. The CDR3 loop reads CSVGLRPDGLNTEAFF. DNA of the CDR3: TGCAGCGTAGGCCTTCGGCCAGACGGGTTGAACACTGAAGCTTTCTTT.

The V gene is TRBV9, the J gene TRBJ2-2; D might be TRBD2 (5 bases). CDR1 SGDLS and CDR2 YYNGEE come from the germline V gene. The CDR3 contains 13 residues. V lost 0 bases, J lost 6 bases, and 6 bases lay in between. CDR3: CASSVGGSGELFF. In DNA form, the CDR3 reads TGTGCCAGCAGCGTAGGAGGGTCCGGGGAGCTGTTTTTT.

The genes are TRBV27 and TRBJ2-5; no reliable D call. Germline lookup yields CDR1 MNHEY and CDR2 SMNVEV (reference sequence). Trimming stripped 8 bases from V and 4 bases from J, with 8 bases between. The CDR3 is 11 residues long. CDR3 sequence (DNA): TGTGCCAGCGGGATGGGAGAGACCCAGTACTTC. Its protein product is CASGMGETQYF.

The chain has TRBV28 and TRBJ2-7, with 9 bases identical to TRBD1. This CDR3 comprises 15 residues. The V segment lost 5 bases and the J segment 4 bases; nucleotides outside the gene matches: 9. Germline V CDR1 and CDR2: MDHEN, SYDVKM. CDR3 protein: CASSPKGTGTYEQYF. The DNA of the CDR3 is TGTGCCAGCAGTCCGAAAGGGACAGGGACTTACGAGCAGTACTTC.

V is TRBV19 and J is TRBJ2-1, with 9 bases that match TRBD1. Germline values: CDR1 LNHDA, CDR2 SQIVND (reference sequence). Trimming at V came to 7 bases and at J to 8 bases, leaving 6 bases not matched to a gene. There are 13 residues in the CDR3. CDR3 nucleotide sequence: TGTGCCAGTACCGGACAGGGGTCGCATGAGCAGTTCTTC. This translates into CASTGQGSHEQFF. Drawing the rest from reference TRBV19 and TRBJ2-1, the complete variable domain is DGGITQSPKYLFRKEGQNVTLSCEQNLNHDAMYWYRQDPGQGLRLIYYSQIVNDFQKGDIAEGYSVSREKKESFPLTVTSAQKNPTAFYLCASTGQGSHEQFFGPGTRLTVL.

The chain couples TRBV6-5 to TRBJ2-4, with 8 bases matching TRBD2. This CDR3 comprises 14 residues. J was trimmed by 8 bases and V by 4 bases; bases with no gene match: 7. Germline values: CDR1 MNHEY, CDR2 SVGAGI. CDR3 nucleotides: TGTGCCAGCAGTTCCCGGGGGGGACCGGACATTCAGTACTTC. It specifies CASSSRGGPDIQYF.

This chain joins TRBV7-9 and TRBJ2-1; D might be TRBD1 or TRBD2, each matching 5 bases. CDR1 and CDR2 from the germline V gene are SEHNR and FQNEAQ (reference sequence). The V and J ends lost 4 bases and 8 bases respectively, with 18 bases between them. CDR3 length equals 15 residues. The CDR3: CASSSDGTPVHEQFF. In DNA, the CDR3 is TGTGCCAGCAGCTCCGACGGGACGCCGGTTCATGAGCAGTTCTTC.

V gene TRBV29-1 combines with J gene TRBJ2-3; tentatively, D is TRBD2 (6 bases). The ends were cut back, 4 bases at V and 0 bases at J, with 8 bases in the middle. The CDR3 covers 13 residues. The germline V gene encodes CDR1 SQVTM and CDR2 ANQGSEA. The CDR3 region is CSVAGLSTDTQYF. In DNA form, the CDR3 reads TGCAGCGTTGCGGGACTTAGCACAGATACGCAGTATTTT.

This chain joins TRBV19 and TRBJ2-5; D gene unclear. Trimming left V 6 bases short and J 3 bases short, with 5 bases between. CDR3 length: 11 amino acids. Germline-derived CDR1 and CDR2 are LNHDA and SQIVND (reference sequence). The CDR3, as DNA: TGTGCCAGTAGGCTGAAAGAGACCCAGTACTTC. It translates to CASRLKETQYF.

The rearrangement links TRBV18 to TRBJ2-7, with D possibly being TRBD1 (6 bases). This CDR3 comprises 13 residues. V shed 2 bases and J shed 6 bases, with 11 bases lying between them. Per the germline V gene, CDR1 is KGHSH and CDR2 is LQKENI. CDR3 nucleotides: TGTGCCAGCTCACCAGGCCAAGGGGGCGAGCAGTACTTC. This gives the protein CASSPGQGGEQYF.

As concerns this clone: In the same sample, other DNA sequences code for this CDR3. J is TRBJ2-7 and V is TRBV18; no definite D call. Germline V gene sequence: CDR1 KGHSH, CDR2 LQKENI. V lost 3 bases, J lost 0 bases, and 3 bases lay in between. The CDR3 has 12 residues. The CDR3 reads CASSPSSYEQYF. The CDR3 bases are TGTGCCAGCTCACCCTCCTCCTACGAGCAGTACTTC.

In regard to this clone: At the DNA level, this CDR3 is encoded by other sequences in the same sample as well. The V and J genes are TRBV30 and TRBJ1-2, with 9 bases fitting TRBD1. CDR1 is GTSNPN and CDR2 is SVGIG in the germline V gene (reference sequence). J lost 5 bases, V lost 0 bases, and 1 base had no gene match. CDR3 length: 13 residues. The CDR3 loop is CAWSVQGAYGYTF. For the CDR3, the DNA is TGTGCCTGGAGTGTACAGGGGGCTTATGGCTACACCTTC.

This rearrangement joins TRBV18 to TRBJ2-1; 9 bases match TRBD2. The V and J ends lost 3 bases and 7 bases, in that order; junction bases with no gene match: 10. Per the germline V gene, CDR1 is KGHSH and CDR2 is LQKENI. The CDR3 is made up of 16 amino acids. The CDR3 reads CASSPEAGGNRNEQFF. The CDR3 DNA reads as TGTGCCAGCTCACCCGAAGCGGGAGGTAATAGGAATGAGCAGTTCTTC.

This CDR3 is CAISESMSGSSYNEQFF. For the CDR3, the DNA is TGTGCCATCAGTGAGTCGATGAGCGGGAGCTCCTACAATGAGCAGTTCTTC. The chain couples TRBV10-3 to TRBJ2-1, with 8 bases fitting TRBD2. Trimming cost V 0 bases and J 0 bases; bases outside gene matches: 4. This CDR3 contains 17 residues. Germline-derived CDR1 and CDR2 are ENHRY and SYGVKD.

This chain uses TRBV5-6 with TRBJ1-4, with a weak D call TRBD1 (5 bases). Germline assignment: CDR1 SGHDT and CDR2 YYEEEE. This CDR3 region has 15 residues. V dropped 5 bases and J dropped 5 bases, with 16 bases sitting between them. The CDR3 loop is CASRGVGQANEKLFF. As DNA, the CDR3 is TGTGCCAGCAGGGGGGTAGGACAAGCGAATGAAAAACTGTTTTTT.

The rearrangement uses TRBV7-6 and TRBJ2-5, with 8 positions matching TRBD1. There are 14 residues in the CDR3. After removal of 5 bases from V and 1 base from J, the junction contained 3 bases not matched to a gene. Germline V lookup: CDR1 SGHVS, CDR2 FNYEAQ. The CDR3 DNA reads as TGTGCCAGCAGCCAGACAGGGGCCCAAGAGACCCAGTACTTC. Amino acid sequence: CASSQTGAQETQYF.

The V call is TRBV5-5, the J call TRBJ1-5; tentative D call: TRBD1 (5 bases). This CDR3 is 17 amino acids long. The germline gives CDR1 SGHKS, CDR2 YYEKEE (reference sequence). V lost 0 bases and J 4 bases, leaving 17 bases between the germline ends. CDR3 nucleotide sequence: TGTGCCAGCAGCTTGGCCGCCGGGGGGGATTCTAATCAGCCCCAGCATTTT. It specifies CASSLAAGGDSNQPQHF.

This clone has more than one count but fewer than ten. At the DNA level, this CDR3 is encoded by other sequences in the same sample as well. Here the CDR3 DNA reads TGTGCCAGCAGCTACGACAGGGCTGGAAACACCATATATTTT. Its protein product is CASSYDRAGNTIYF. The J gene is TRBJ1-3, the V gene TRBV9; 7 bases are a match to TRBD1. V was clipped by 4 bases and J by 2 bases; unmatched bases: 3. The germline V gene encodes CDR1 SGDLS and CDR2 YYNGEE. The CDR3 runs to 14 residues.

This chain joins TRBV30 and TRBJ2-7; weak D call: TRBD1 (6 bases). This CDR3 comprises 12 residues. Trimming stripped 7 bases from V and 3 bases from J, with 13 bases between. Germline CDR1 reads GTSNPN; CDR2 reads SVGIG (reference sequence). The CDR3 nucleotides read TGTGCCTTGACAGGAGGCGGCTACGAGCAGTACTTC. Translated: CALTGGGYEQYF.

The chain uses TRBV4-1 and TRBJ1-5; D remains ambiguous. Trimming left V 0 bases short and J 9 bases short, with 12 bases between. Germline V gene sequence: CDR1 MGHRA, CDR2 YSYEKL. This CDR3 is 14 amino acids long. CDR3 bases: TGCGCCAGCAGCCAAGAAGGCGGACGTCTGCCCCAGCATTTT. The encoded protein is CASSQEGGRLPQHF.

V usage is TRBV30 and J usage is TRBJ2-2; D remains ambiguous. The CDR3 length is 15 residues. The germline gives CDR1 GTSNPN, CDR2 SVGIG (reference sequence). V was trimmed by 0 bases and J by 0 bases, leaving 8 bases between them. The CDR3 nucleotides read TGTGCCTGGAGTGTTGGAAGTTCGAACACCGGGGAGCTGTTTTTT. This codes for CAWSVGSSNTGELFF.

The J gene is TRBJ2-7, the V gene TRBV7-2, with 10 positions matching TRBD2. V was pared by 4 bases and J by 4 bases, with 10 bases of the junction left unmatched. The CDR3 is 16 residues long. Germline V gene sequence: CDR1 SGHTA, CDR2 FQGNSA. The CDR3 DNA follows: TGTGCCAGCAGCTCCCAAAGCGGGGGGGCCGGTTACGAGCAGTACTTC. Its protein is CASSSQSGGAGYEQYF.

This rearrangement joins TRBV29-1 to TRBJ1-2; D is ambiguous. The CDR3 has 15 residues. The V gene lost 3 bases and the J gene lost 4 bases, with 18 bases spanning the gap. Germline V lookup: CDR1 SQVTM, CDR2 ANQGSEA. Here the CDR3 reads CSVDGLLSDLYGYTF. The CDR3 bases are TGCAGCGTTGACGGGCTTCTCTCCGACCTCTATGGCTACACCTTC.

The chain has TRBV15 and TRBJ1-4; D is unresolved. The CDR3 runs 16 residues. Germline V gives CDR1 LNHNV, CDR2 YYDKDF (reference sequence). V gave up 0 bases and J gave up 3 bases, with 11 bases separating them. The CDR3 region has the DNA TGTGCCACCAGCAGAGATCCCTTATCGGCTAATGAAAAACTGTTTTTT. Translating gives CATSRDPLSANEKLFF.